This TCR beta chain is drawn from a study of blood T cells in healthy people across ages (dated by TCRdb to between 2015 and 2016). Concerning the study at large: In model experiments, template switching captured about one uniquely barcoded TCR beta cDNA molecule for every two T cells. For two donors (one aged 18 to 30 and one aged 80 or older), the study analyzed two additional independent replicas of 1 million unique cDNA reads from the same blood draw. To avoid experimental bias, donors of different ages were spread randomly across the sequencing lanes. Using deep sequencing normalized with unique cDNA molecular identifiers, the study measured how TCR beta repertoire diversity changes with age. The donors were split into four age groups: young (average 16 years), middle-aged (more than 35), aged (62) and long-lived (about 74). General findings and caveats noted by the study authors: Conclusive comparison of naive and antigen-experienced compartments was prevented by the profiling of bulk unsorted PBMCs. The percentage of naive T cells measured by flow cytometry correlated strongly with observed TCR beta diversity. Observed TCR beta diversity per million T cells fell roughly linearly with age, and a significant reduction was already apparent by age around 40. Compared with the aged group, the long-lived group had more naive CD4+ T cells, fewer expanded clones and increased TCR diversity, suggesting age selection. Estimates of total diversity based on one million sequenced T cells were considered lower bounds and underestimates. Because donor CMV infection status was unknown, age-related changes in expanded clonotypes were potentially confounded.

Preparation of the library involved 5' RACE. Sequencer: Illumina HiSeq 2500. A second PCR of about 6 to 11 cycles was performed with a sample-barcoded 5' primer and a J-beta primer mix. A template-switch 5' adaptor carrying 12 random nucleotides introduced a unique molecular identifier onto each TCR beta cDNA molecule. Each sample yielded at least 3 million CDR3-containing paired-end reads. All of the RNA was converted into first-strand cDNA using the Mint cDNA synthesis kit, with a TRBC-specific oligonucleotide serving as the primer. All cDNA was treated with uracil-DNA glycosylase and then went through a first 18-cycle PCR with the universal primers M1SS and BC2_uni_R. The paper's data handling went like this. For normalization, 1 million high-quality reads, each with a distinct molecular identifier, were randomly selected from each sample. Reads sharing molecular identifiers were discarded rather than binned into consensus sequences. MiTCR, run with a Q25 quality threshold and the strictest error-elimination algorithm, handled CDR3 identification, clonotype clustering and error correction. A nonparametric unseen species model with Euler transformation was used to estimate lower-bound total TCR beta diversity. TCRdb handled the public reads itself, with Q25 trimming in fastp and clone calling in MiXCR, and kept productive beta chains. All rows with the same CDR3 protein become a single entry with the most common DNA and genes. The V and J calls were not made by the authors but by TCRdb's processing. This sample has under 800,000 distinct CDR3 sequences in its table, and roughly 21% of those were observed once. The ten most abundant clones make up 3.5% to 4% of the sample.

In the case of this clonotype: This receptor's antigen is unknown. No base qualities exist here, and no much larger clone lies one base off it.

The 39 donors, aged about 6 to 95 years, were systemically healthy Caucasian individuals from Russia. Each donor gave ten milliliters of peripheral blood, drawn into EDTA-treated Vacutainer tubes. Ficoll-Paque density-gradient centrifugation was used to isolate PBMCs, with at least 6 million per sample. Total RNA was extracted from PBMCs with Trizol reagent, with at least 5.5 micrograms obtained per sample. The percentages of naive CD45RAhigh/CD27high T cells were determined by flow cytometry on a PBMC aliquot from every donor. The sequence was obtained from a man aged 65 to 85 in good health. Source material: blood.

The CDR3 sequence is CASNRQGAVEKLFF. In nucleotides, the sequence is TGTGCCAGCAACCGACAGGGGGCTGTTGAAAAACTGTTTTTT. This receptor chain uses TRBV28 and TRBJ1-4; 10 of the junction bases match TRBD1. CDR1 MDHEN and CDR2 SYDVKM are derived from the germline V gene. The CDR3 runs 14 amino acids, cysteine and phenylalanine included. Left in the record is the CDR3 DNA by itself, 42 bases read in frame from the first base. V has 7 bases trimmed and J has 7 bases trimmed; junction bases matching no gene number 6.